This entry lists 23 T cell receptor beta chains sequenced from one sample in a study of shared clonotypes between healthy human individuals. Terminally differentiated effector memory CD45RA+ cells were excluded from the naive CD8 cells, which were CD45RO-negative and positively selected for CCR7. The method was immunoSEQ multiplex PCR; TCRdb's version includes in-frame clones alone and lacks a portion of them. The sample has 1.5 million to 2.5 million clones, around 96% seen once; the top ten hold approximately 1%. Input material: naive CD8+ T cells sorted from blood. The receptors here all came from a man aged 18 to 30 in good health.

Details on this clone: This sample also contains other DNA sequences that code for the same CDR3. The chain employs TRBV10-3 and TRBJ2-7, with TRBD1 identical over 9 bases. V shed 2 bases, J shed 2 bases, and the junction held 4 bases outside the gene matches. The CDR3 spans 15 residues. Germline V gives CDR1 ENHRY, CDR2 SYGVKD. Written as DNA, the CDR3 is TGTGCCATCAGTGAGCCGGGACAGGGAACCTACGAGCAGTACTTC. Protein sequence: CAISEPGQGTYEQYF.

The gene calls are TRBV11-2 and TRBJ2-7, with D uncertain. Germline V gene lookup returns CDR1 SGHAT and CDR2 FQNNGV. Trimming took 5 bases from V and 2 from J, leaving 16 bases between them. The CDR3 loop spans 15 amino acids. The CDR3 DNA sequence: TGTGCCAGCAGCCCAAGCTCCGACGTAACCTACGAGCAGTACTTC. Translated: CASSPSSDVTYEQYF.

In regard to this clone: The sample has other DNA sequences that encode this CDR3 too. The chain links TRBV13 to TRBJ2-7; the D call may be TRBD1 or TRBD2 (5 bases each). V was trimmed by 3 bases and J by 3 bases, leaving 9 bases between them. Looked up from germline, CDR1 is PRHDT and CDR2 is FYEKMQ (reference sequence). The CDR3 runs to 13 residues. CDR3 amino acids: CASSFGTNYEQYF. The CDR3 nucleotides read TGTGCCAGCAGCTTTGGGACCAACTACGAGCAGTACTTC.

The chain combines TRBV10-1 with TRBJ2-7, with D perhaps TRBD2 (5 bases). Trimming left V 0 bases short and J 0 bases short, with 6 bases between. The germline V gene encodes CDR1 WNHNN and CDR2 SYGVQD (reference sequence). The CDR3 spans 14 residues. In nucleotides, the CDR3 is TGCGCCAGCAGTGAGTCGGGAGCCTCCTACGAGCAGTACTTC. It translates to CASSESGASYEQYF.

The rearrangement links TRBV30 to TRBJ2-7; D gene unclear. CDR1 is GTSNPN, CDR2 SVGIG, per germline (reference sequence). Trimming left V 3 bases short and J 1 base short, with 10 bases between. The CDR3 consists of 13 residues. CDR3 protein: CAWSLRKSYEQYF. CDR3 bases: TGTGCCTGGAGCCTCAGAAAGTCCTACGAGCAGTACTTC.

The genes are TRBV6-5 and TRBJ2-7; the match to TRBD1 covers 9 bases. CDR1 and CDR2 from the germline V gene are MNHEY and SVGAGI. This CDR3 is 15 amino acids long. Trimming took 2 bases from V and 5 from J; bases not matched to a gene: 7. CDR3 sequence (DNA): TGTGCCAGCAGTTACCTCAATGACAGGGGGGACGAGCAGTACTTC. Translated: CASSYLNDRGDEQYF.

The chain uses TRBV9 and TRBJ2-2; 7 nucleotides match TRBD2. CDR1 and CDR2 from the germline V gene are SGDLS and YYNGEE. The CDR3 loop spans 17 amino acids. The J segment lost 2 bases and the V segment lost 3 bases, leaving 10 bases of the junction unmatched. This CDR3 is CASSAILAAVNTGELFF. In DNA, the CDR3 is TGTGCCAGCAGCGCTATCCTAGCGGCGGTAAACACCGGGGAGCTGTTTTTT.

The chain has TRBV9 and TRBJ2-7; D is unresolved. Germline-derived CDR1 and CDR2 are SGDLS and YYNGEE. V was pared by 4 bases and J by 2 bases, with 7 bases between. The CDR3 length is 12 residues. CDR3 bases: TGTGCCAGCAGCCCCAATACCTACGAGCAGTACTTC. It encodes CASSPNTYEQYF.

The chain joins TRBV5-1 to TRBJ2-5; D possibly corresponds to TRBD2 (6 bases). CDR3 length: 15 amino acids. Germline CDR1 SGHRS, CDR2 YFSETQ. Deletions cut 2 bases from V and 3 bases from J, with 14 bases between. This chain's CDR3 is CASSLVPGGKETQYF. The CDR3 DNA sequence: TGCGCCAGCAGCTTAGTCCCAGGAGGGAAAGAGACCCAGTACTTC. The full variable domain, with the rest looked up from reference TRBV5-1 and TRBJ2-5, is KAGVTQTPRYLIKTRGQQVTLSCSPISGHRSVSWYQQTPGQGLQFLFEYFSETQRNKGNFPGRFSGRQFSNSRSEMNVSTLELGDSALYLCASSLVPGGKETQYFGPGTRLLVL.

The V gene is TRBV27, the J gene TRBJ1-4; D may be TRBD1 (5 bases). V was pared by 3 bases and J by 8 bases, with 16 bases between. Germline V CDR1 and CDR2: MNHEY, SMNVEV (reference sequence). This CDR3 region has 15 residues. CDR3 DNA: TGTGCCAGCAGTTTGTTGTGGGGCCAGGAGGAAAAACTGTTTTTT. Its protein is CASSLLWGQEEKLFF.

The chain uses TRBV7-9 and TRBJ2-5, with 9 positions matching TRBD1. Germline CDR1 and CDR2: SEHNR and FQNEAQ (reference sequence). CDR3 length: 15 amino acids. With V trimmed by 5 bases and J by 5 bases, 9 bases remained unmatched. This CDR3 is CASSTTGTGRETQYF. The CDR3 region has the DNA TGTGCCAGCAGCACAACCGGGACAGGGCGCGAGACCCAGTACTTC.

With regard to this clone: This specimen includes other DNA sequences encoding the same CDR3. The chain combines TRBV20-1 with TRBJ2-1; no clear D gene. The CDR3 spans 10 residues. Germline V lookup: CDR1 DFQATT, CDR2 SNEGSKA (reference sequence). Trimming removed 6 bases from V and 4 bases from J, with 4 bases in between. The CDR3 DNA reads as TGCAGTGCCCTGTACAATGAGCAGTTCTTC. Translated: CSALYNEQFF.

V usage is TRBV13 and J usage is TRBJ2-5, with 7 positions matching TRBD1. This CDR3 spans 15 amino acids. V gave up 5 bases and J gave up 2 bases; unmatched junction bases: 8. The germline CDR1 and CDR2 sequences are PRHDT and FYEKMQ (reference sequence). The CDR3 loop is CASSPPAGGQETQYF. In DNA, the CDR3 is TGTGCCAGCAGCCCCCCAGCAGGGGGTCAAGAGACCCAGTACTTC.

This rearrangement joins TRBV27 to TRBJ2-7; unclear D gene. The length of the CDR3 is 15 residues. Trimming took 5 bases from V and 3 from J, leaving 17 bases between them. Per germline, CDR1 MNHEY and CDR2 SMNVEV (reference sequence). The CDR3 DNA reads TGTGCCAGCAGTGCCCAGAGAGGACGCGACTACGAGCAGTACTTC. Translated, it gives CASSAQRGRDYEQYF.

The CDR3 coding sequence is TGCGCCAGCAGCCAAGAGGGAACAGGGCTTGGCTACACCTTC. It codes for CASSQEGTGLGYTF. The rearrangement uses TRBV4-1 and TRBJ1-2; TRBD1 is a possible D gene (6 bases). V was trimmed by 0 bases and J by 7 bases, leaving 12 bases between them. The CDR3 has 14 amino acids. The germline CDR1 and CDR2 sequences are MGHRA and YSYEKL.

The genes are TRBV10-3 and TRBJ2-1, with D maybe TRBD1 (6 bases). Germline-derived CDR1 and CDR2 are ENHRY and SYGVKD. This CDR3 comprises 15 residues. V shed 6 bases and J shed 4 bases, with 16 bases lying between them. The CDR3 region is CAISEQGREYNEQFF. CDR3 bases: TGTGCCATCAGCGAACAGGGACGGGAATACAATGAGCAGTTCTTC.

This sequence joins TRBV5-6 and TRBJ2-7; D is unresolved. V was pared by 2 bases and J by 2 bases, with 11 bases between. This CDR3 has 14 amino acids. Germline V lookup: CDR1 SGHDT, CDR2 YYEEEE. The CDR3 here is CASSLQFRPYEQYF. In DNA form, the CDR3 reads TGTGCCAGCAGCTTACAGTTTCGCCCCTACGAGCAGTACTTC.

CDR3 in amino acids: CASSYHRGGVTGELFF. The DNA for the CDR3 is TGTGCCAGCAGTTACCATAGGGGGGGAGTCACCGGGGAGCTGTTTTTT. The chain carries TRBV27 and TRBJ2-2, with D possibly matching TRBD2 (7 bases). The V end was cut by 4 bases, the J end by 4 bases, with 16 bases between. Germline loops: CDR1 MNHEY, CDR2 SMNVEV (reference sequence). The CDR3 has 16 amino acids.

V is TRBV5-6 and J is TRBJ2-5; 7 positions agree with TRBD1. The CDR3 is 16 amino acids. CDR1 SGHDT and CDR2 YYEEEE come from the germline V gene. V gave up 1 base and J gave up 2 bases; unmatched junction bases: 8. This CDR3 is CASSLRGPKGQETQYF. The CDR3 region has the DNA TGTGCCAGCAGCTTGAGGGGGCCTAAGGGGCAAGAGACCCAGTACTTC.

The chain is built from TRBV6-1 and TRBJ2-7; tentatively, D is TRBD1 (5 bases). The V gene lost 6 bases and the J gene lost 3 bases, with 18 bases spanning the gap. The CDR3 runs 15 residues. Germline V gives CDR1 MNHNS, CDR2 SASEGT. The CDR3 reads CASRMDKFFLYEQYF. DNA of the CDR3: TGTGCCAGCAGAATGGACAAATTTTTCCTCTACGAGCAGTACTTC.

The chain is built from TRBV11-2 and TRBJ1-2; D is undetermined. Between the trimmed V and J ends, which lost 4 bases and 6 bases, there was a span of 15 bases. Looked up from germline, CDR1 is SGHAT and CDR2 is FQNNGV. The CDR3 consists of 14 residues. CDR3 sequence: CASSSTAGGDGYTF. CDR3 bases: TGTGCCAGCAGCTCGACTGCCGGTGGGGATGGCTACACCTTC.

The chain carries TRBV30 and TRBJ1-5, with 7 bases that match TRBD1. V was pared by 7 bases and J by 0 bases, with 6 bases of the junction left unmatched. This CDR3 has 14 amino acids. CDR1 is GTSNPN, CDR2 SVGIG, per germline (reference sequence). The CDR3 DNA reads TGTGCCTTCTCGGGACAGACTAGCAATCAGCCCCAGCATTTT. This codes for CAFSGQTSNQPQHF.

This chain connects TRBV6-5 to TRBJ2-5; 8 bases align to TRBD1. Trimming removed 8 bases from V and 3 bases from J; junction bases left unmatched: 2. The length of the CDR3 is 12 residues. CDR1 MNHEY and CDR2 SVGAGI come from the germline V gene. Here the CDR3 DNA reads TGTGCCAGCGGACAGGGCGAAGAGACCCAGTACTTC. Translated: CASGQGEETQYF.